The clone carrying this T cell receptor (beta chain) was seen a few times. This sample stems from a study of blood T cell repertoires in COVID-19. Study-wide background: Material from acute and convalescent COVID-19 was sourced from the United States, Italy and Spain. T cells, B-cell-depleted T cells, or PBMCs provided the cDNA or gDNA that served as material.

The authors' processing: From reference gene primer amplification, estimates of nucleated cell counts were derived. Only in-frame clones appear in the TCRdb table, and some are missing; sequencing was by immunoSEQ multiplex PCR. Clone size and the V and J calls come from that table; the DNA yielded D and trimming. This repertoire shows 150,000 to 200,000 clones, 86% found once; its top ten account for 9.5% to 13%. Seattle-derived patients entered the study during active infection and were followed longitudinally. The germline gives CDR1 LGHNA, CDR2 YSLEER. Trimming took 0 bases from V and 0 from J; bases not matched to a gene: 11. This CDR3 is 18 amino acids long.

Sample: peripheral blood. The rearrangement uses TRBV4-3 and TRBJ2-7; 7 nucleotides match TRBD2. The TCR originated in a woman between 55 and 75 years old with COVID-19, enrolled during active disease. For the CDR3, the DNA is TGCGCCAGCAGCCAAGAGATGTCCCGAGCGGGGAGCTCCTACGAGCAGTACTTC. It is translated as CASSQEMSRAGSSYEQYF.